This T cell receptor beta chain was captured in a study of CD8+ T cells in alopecia areata. cDNA prepared by RNA extraction and subsequent reverse transcription served as the template for sequencing. Method: immunoSEQ multiplex PCR; TCRdb's copy keeps in-frame clones and lacks some. The table records 150,000 or so clones, roughly 50% of them present only once. This clone was detected a few times. The TCR originated in a human donor with alopecia areata. Sample: CD4+ T cells sorted from blood.

CDR3: CSVSDSYNEQFF. CDR3 DNA: TGCAGCGTCAGTGACAGCTACAATGAGCAGTTCTTC. The rearrangement links TRBV29-1 to TRBJ2-1; TRBD1 might be the D (5 bases). V lost 6 bases, J lost 3 bases, and 9 bases lay in between. The CDR3 runs 12 residues. The germline V gene has CDR1 SQVTM and CDR2 ANQGSEA.